These 20 T cell receptor beta chains were sequenced from one sample in a study of blood T cell repertoires in COVID-19. Sequenced by immunoSEQ multiplex PCR; TCRdb stores in-frame clones only, minus some. The sample consists of 350,000 to 450,000 clones, approximately 89% of them appearing once. The sequencing input was PBMCs or T cells enriched from blood (not recorded which). Every receptor here comes from a middle-aged man in a cohort exposed to, infected with or recovered from COVID-19 (not recorded which).

This sequence joins TRBV23-1 and TRBJ2-7, with 7 nucleotides matching TRBD1. TRBV23-1 is assigned to the ORF class and has an uncertain function. This CDR3 contains 15 residues. The V segment lost 2 bases and the J segment 3 bases; nucleotides outside the gene matches: 7. CDR3 in DNA: TGCGCCAGCAGTCAACAAGGACAGGAGTTCTACGAGCAGTACTTC. Its protein product is CASSQQGQEFYEQYF.

The rearrangement links TRBV28 to TRBJ2-2; 14 bases map to TRBD2. The CDR3 sequence is 17 residues long. Germline trimming cut 7 bases from V and 5 bases from J; bases unmatched to any gene: 9. Germline V gives CDR1 MDHEN, CDR2 SYDVKM. CDR3 residues: CASTRGLAGVGTGELFF. CDR3 in DNA: TGTGCCAGCACGAGGGGACTAGCGGGAGTAGGGACCGGGGAGCTGTTTTTT. Using reference TRBV28 and TRBJ2-2 for the parts outside the CDR3, the full variable domain is DVKVTQSSRYLVKRTGEKVFLECVQDMDHENMFWYRQDPGLGLRLIYFSYDVKMKEKGDIPEGYSVSREKKERFSLILESASTNQTSMYLCASTRGLAGVGTGELFFGEGSRLTVL.

This chain uses TRBV2 with TRBJ2-3; TRBD1 matches at 8 bases. This CDR3 is 14 amino acids long. With V trimmed by 6 bases and J by 4 bases, 6 bases remained unmatched. The germline V gene encodes CDR1 SNHLY and CDR2 FYNNEI. The CDR3 bases are TGTGCCAGCAGAGGAACAGGGGGTTCAGATACGCAGTATTTT. Its translation is CASRGTGGSDTQYF.

This clone was observed a handful of times. The V gene is TRBV10-3, the J gene TRBJ1-1; 12 bases are a match to TRBD1. Germline lookup yields CDR1 ENHRY and CDR2 SYGVKD. V lost 7 bases to trimming and J lost 3 bases; unmatched junction nucleotides: 9. The CDR3 extends over 16 amino acids. The CDR3 is CAITDYRDRGHTEAFF. CDR3 DNA sequence: TGTGCCATCACTGACTACCGGGACAGGGGGCACACTGAAGCTTTCTTT.

This clone was seen just once. The chain employs TRBV3-1 (or the pseudogene TRBV3-2) and TRBJ2-7, with 7 bases fitting TRBD1. Trimming removed 6 bases from V and 0 bases from J; junction bases left unmatched: 5. Germline values: CDR1 LGHDT, CDR2 YNNKEL (reference sequence). This CDR3 has 14 amino acids. This CDR3 is CASRRTGDSYEQYF. The CDR3 DNA reads TGTGCCAGCAGGAGGACAGGCGACTCCTACGAGCAGTACTTC.

The genes are TRBV3-1 (or the pseudogene TRBV3-2) and TRBJ1-2; possibly TRBD1 for D (6 bases). The CDR3 contains 12 residues. Trimming stripped 7 bases from V and 8 bases from J, with 14 bases between. The V gene's germline CDR1 is LGHDT and CDR2 YNNKEL (reference sequence). This chain's CDR3 is CASTHYGGGYTF. CDR3 nucleotide sequence: TGTGCCAGCACCCATTATGGGGGCGGCTACACCTTC.

Here the CDR3 reads CASSRAGGSNEQFF. CDR3 in DNA: TGTGCCAGCAGCAGGGCGGGAGGGAGCAATGAGCAGTTCTTC. The chain uses TRBV5-4 and TRBJ2-1, with 9 bases lining up with TRBD2. Unmatched junction bases numbered 5, after V lost 4 bases and J lost 6 bases. This CDR3 contains 14 residues. The germline V gene encodes CDR1 SGHNT and CDR2 YYREEE (reference sequence).

V and J are TRBV30 and TRBJ1-1; 8 bases are a match to TRBD1. The V gene's germline CDR1 is GTSNPN and CDR2 SVGIG (reference sequence). Germline trimming cut 2 bases from V and 4 bases from J; bases unmatched to any gene: 3. CDR3 size: 13 residues. CDR3 region: CAWSPDRGTEAFF. In nucleotides, the CDR3 is TGTGCCTGGAGTCCCGACAGGGGCACTGAAGCTTTCTTT.

This clone was detected only a few times. This chain joins TRBV19 and TRBJ2-7, with 7 bases lining up with TRBD1. CDR3 size: 14 residues. V shed 5 bases and J 1 base; nucleotides not matched to a gene: 5. Per the germline V gene, CDR1 is LNHDA and CDR2 is SQIVND (reference sequence). The CDR3 protein is CASSLTTGSYEQYF. DNA of the CDR3: TGTGCCAGTAGTCTCACGACAGGGTCCTACGAGCAGTACTTC.

This sequence joins TRBV3-1 (or the pseudogene TRBV3-2) and TRBJ1-6; weak D call: TRBD1 (6 bases). CDR3 length equals 16 residues. CDR1 LGHDT and CDR2 YNNKEL come from the germline V gene (reference sequence). With 5 bases removed from V and 0 bases from J, the gap between germline ends came to 11 bases. The CDR3 DNA sequence: TGTGCCAGCAGCGCGGACAGCAGCTCCTATAATTCACCCCTCCACTTT. It specifies CASSADSSSYNSPLHF.

The rearrangement links TRBV19 to TRBJ1-5; D is unresolved. Trimming took 6 bases from V and 6 from J, leaving 12 bases between them. Looked up from germline, CDR1 is LNHDA and CDR2 is SQIVND (reference sequence). The CDR3 runs 13 residues. The CDR3 DNA is TGTGCCAGTAGCCTGGTATCGGTTCAGCCCCAGCATTTT. Its translation is CASSLVSVQPQHF.

The chain carries TRBV6-5 and TRBJ2-7; TRBD2 is a possible D gene (6 bases). There are 14 residues in the CDR3. Germline V gives CDR1 MNHEY, CDR2 SVGAGI. Trimming removed 7 bases from V and 0 bases from J, with 13 bases in between. As DNA, the CDR3 is TGTGCCAGCACCTTTAGCGGAATCTCCTACGAGCAGTACTTC. This gives the protein CASTFSGISYEQYF.

This clone was detected only once. The V gene is TRBV3-1 (or the pseudogene TRBV3-2), the J gene TRBJ1-2; D is ambiguous. Germline CDR1 LGHDT, CDR2 YNNKEL (reference sequence). The length of the CDR3 is 13 residues. V was shortened by 2 bases and J by 2 bases, with 6 bases between the two germline ends. CDR3 residues: CASSQTENYGYTF. The CDR3 nucleotides are TGTGCCAGCAGCCAAACAGAGAACTATGGCTACACCTTC.

The gene calls are TRBV9 and TRBJ2-6, with 7 bases matching TRBD1. The CDR3 totals 17 residues. Germline lookup yields CDR1 SGDLS and CDR2 YYNGEE. V was pared by 4 bases and J by 0 bases, with 7 bases of the junction left unmatched. Here the CDR3 reads CASSPTDRTSGANVLTF. The CDR3, as DNA: TGTGCCAGCAGCCCGACGGACAGGACCTCTGGGGCCAACGTCCTGACTTTC.

This chain links TRBV21-1 with TRBJ1-2. TRBV21-1 is a pseudogene segment. This CDR3 comprises 16 residues. The CDR3 DNA reads TGTGCCAGCAGCAAAGTTGTGGAGACCTCCTACTATGGCTACACCTTC. It is translated as CASSKVVETSYYGYTF.

The CDR3 bases are TGTGCCAGCAGCCAAGGGCCAGGGGGCTTAGCCAAAAACATTCAGTACTTC. It translates to CASSQGPGGLAKNIQYF. The genes are TRBV3-1 (or the pseudogene TRBV3-2) and TRBJ2-4; 8 bases fit TRBD1. The CDR3 is 17 amino acids. The junction had 5 bases not matched to a gene; V was cut back by 1 base and J by 0 bases. The V gene's germline CDR1 is LGHDT and CDR2 YNNKEL (reference sequence).

V usage is TRBV27 and J usage is TRBJ1-2; 9 positions agree with TRBD1. In germline, CDR1 is MNHEY, CDR2 SMNVEV (reference sequence). The CDR3 has 14 amino acids. J was trimmed by 3 bases and V by 4 bases; bases with no gene match: 3. The CDR3: CASSYRGRDYGYTF. In DNA, the CDR3 is TGTGCCAGCAGTTACAGGGGGCGCGACTATGGCTACACCTTC.

The chain joins TRBV28 to TRBJ2-7; TRBD1 might be the D (6 bases). Germline V gene sequence: CDR1 MDHEN, CDR2 SYDVKM. V lost 5 bases and J 4 bases, leaving 12 bases between the germline ends. The CDR3 spans 13 residues. CDR3 sequence reads: CASSPDRAYEQYF. CDR3 sequence (DNA): TGTGCCAGCAGTCCGGACAGAGCATACGAGCAGTACTTC.

The V call is TRBV27, the J call TRBJ1-2; tentative D call: TRBD1 (5 bases). The ends were cut back, 6 bases at V and 9 bases at J, with 23 bases in the middle. The germline V gene encodes CDR1 MNHEY and CDR2 SMNVEV (reference sequence). The CDR3 consists of 15 residues. The CDR3 here is CASSPTPEVVGRYTF. DNA for the CDR3: TGTGCCAGCAGCCCCACTCCCGAGGTAGTGGGGCGCTACACCTTC.

This chain uses TRBV5-1 with TRBJ2-2, with 11 positions matching TRBD2. Unmatched junction bases numbered 19, after V lost 3 bases and J lost 3 bases. The CDR3 consists of 21 residues. The germline gives CDR1 SGHRS, CDR2 YFSETQ. The CDR3 here is CASSWRGPGLAVMNDTGELFF. The CDR3 DNA reads TGCGCCAGCAGCTGGAGGGGTCCGGGACTAGCGGTTATGAACGACACCGGGGAGCTGTTTTTT.